The clone carrying this T cell receptor (beta chain) was seen only a few times. Antigen: not known. The sample comes from a study of naive and memory T cell subsets. Two oligonucleotides, mixed equimolar, formed the beta constant-region primer covering TRBC1 and TRBC2. Four rounds of PCR amplified the ligated cDNA using nested alpha and beta constant-region primers plus SP2. TCRdb itself ran the UMI-ligation and nested PCR reads through MiXCR, one entry per CDR3 protein. This table holds tens of thousands of distinct CDR3 sequences, over 7% found once. The study, taken as a whole, reports: In CD4 and CD8 cells, diversity dropped from naive through EMRA.

The CDR3 totals 13 residues. V was clipped by 6 bases and J by 6 bases, with 15 bases between them. This rearrangement joins TRBV12-3 or TRBV12-4 to TRBJ2-7, with D unclear. The sample taken for sequencing was central memory CD8+ T cells from blood. The clonotype was recovered from a human donor in good health. The CDR3 reads CASRPVGWAEQYF. CDR3 coding DNA: TGTGCCAGCAGACCCGTCGGTTGGGCCGAGCAGTACTTC.